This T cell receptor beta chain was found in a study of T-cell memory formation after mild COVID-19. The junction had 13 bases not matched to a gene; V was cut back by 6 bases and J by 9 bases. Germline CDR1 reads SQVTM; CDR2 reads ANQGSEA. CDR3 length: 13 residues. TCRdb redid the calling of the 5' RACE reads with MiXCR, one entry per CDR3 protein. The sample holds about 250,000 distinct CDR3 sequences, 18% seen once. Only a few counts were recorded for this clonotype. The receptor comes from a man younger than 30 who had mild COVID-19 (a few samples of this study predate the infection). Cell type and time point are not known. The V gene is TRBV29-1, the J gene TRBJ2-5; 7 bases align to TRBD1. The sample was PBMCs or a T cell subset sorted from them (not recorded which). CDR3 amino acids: CSVEGAVRGAQYF. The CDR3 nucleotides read TGCAGCGTCGAGGGGGCGGTCCGAGGTGCCCAGTACTTC.